A single sample gave rise to the 15 T cell receptor beta chains below, sequenced in a study of CD8 T cells in ankylosing spondylitis (TCRdb year 2017). Library preparation was by 5' RACE. Sequencing relied on an Illumina HiSeq 2500. Starting from the raw public reads, TCRdb applied fastp trimming at Q25, assembled clones with MiXCR and retained in-frame beta chains. CDR3 protein duplicates are merged, each entry listing the most common genes and DNA. Here the sample has 300,000 to 350,000 distinct CDR3 sequences; around 20% occur a single time. 3% to 4% of the sample lies in the top ten. The sample consisted of blood, either unsorted or a sorted T cell fraction (not recorded which). The receptor source for this set is a female donor with ankylosing spondylitis or in good health (not recorded which).

This clonotype was recorded at least ten times. The V gene is TRBV5-1, the J gene TRBJ1-1; D is undetermined. This CDR3 comprises 14 residues. Per the germline V gene, CDR1 is SGHRS and CDR2 is YFSETQ. Trimming removed 1 base from V and 4 bases from J, with 11 bases in between. The CDR3 DNA sequence: TGCGCCAGCAGCTTGTCCCAAATGGGCACTGAAGCTTTCTTT. Translated, it gives CASSLSQMGTEAFF.

This clonotype has just a few counts. The chain employs TRBV20-1 and TRBJ2-1, with D possibly TRBD2 on 6 matching bases. The germline gives CDR1 DFQATT, CDR2 SNEGSKA (reference sequence). The CDR3 runs to 16 residues. V was clipped by 2 bases and J by 1 base, with 15 bases between them. Here the CDR3 reads CSARRPAGGSYNEQFF. In DNA, the CDR3 is TGCAGTGCTAGACGCCCAGCCGGGGGATCCTACAATGAGCAGTTCTTC.

This clonotype was detected a few times. J is TRBJ2-7 and V is TRBV7-2; TRBD1 matches at 8 bases. CDR1 and CDR2 (germline): SGHTA, FQGNSA. Germline trimming cut 4 bases from V and 6 bases from J; bases unmatched to any gene: 8. This CDR3 is 14 amino acids long. CDR3 in amino acids: CASSSQGVSPEQYF. The CDR3 nucleotides read TGTGCCAGCAGCTCACAGGGGGTATCTCCCGAGCAGTACTTC.

The CDR3 bases are TGCGCCAGCAGGCTTGGGGGGACAGGCTACGAGCAGTACTTC. This sequence encodes CASRLGGTGYEQYF. V gene TRBV5-1 combines with J gene TRBJ2-7; 8 bases map to TRBD1. The CDR3 contains 14 residues. From germline, CDR1 is SGHRS and CDR2 YFSETQ. The trim removed 5 bases at V and 3 bases at J, leaving 7 bases unmatched.

In its sample, this clonotype was seen many times. This sequence joins TRBV29-1 and TRBJ1-2, with D hard to call. V was pared by 1 base and J by 8 bases, with 5 bases between. CDR3 size: 10 residues. Germline CDR1 reads SQVTM; CDR2 reads ANQGSEA. CDR3 region: CSVEVHGYTF. The CDR3 bases are TGCAGCGTTGAAGTCCACGGCTACACCTTC.

The table lists this clonotype with a few counts. The V call is TRBV10-3, the J call TRBJ1-5, with TRBD1 matching over 7 bases. The junction had 4 bases not matched to a gene; V was cut back by 9 bases and J by 2 bases. The CDR3 runs 13 residues. Per the germline V gene, CDR1 is ENHRY and CDR2 is SYGVKD. The CDR3 sequence: CAIEQGGNQPQHF. The CDR3 nucleotides are TGTGCCATAGAGCAGGGGGGCAATCAGCCCCAGCATTTT.

This clonotype came up a few times. V usage is TRBV6-5 and J usage is TRBJ2-7; 8 positions agree with TRBD2. CDR1 is MNHEY and CDR2 is SVGAGI in the germline V gene. CDR3 length equals 17 residues. Germline trimming cut 0 bases from V and 3 bases from J; bases unmatched to any gene: 10. DNA of the CDR3: TGTGCCAGCAGTTACTCCACACATCCTACTAGCGGCTACGAGCAGTACTTC. This encodes CASSYSTHPTSGYEQYF.

The V and J genes are TRBV5-6 and TRBJ1-6; no firm D call. The length of the CDR3 is 16 residues. Trimming took off 4 bases at V and 3 bases at J, with 14 bases between the two ends. In germline, CDR1 is SGHDT, CDR2 YYEEEE. In DNA form, the CDR3 reads TGTGCCAGCAGCATCGGAGGCCCGAGCTATAATTCACCCCTCCACTTT. Its translation is CASSIGGPSYNSPLHF.

The chain joins TRBV7-9 to TRBJ2-7, with D unclear. Germline CDR1 reads SEHNR; CDR2 reads FQNEAQ (reference sequence). V lost 2 bases and J 3 bases, leaving 11 bases between the germline ends. CDR3 size: 14 residues. CDR3 protein: CASSLREQGYEQYF. DNA for the CDR3: TGTGCCAGCAGCTTACGAGAGCAAGGCTACGAGCAGTACTTC.

CDR3 coding DNA: TGTGCCAGCAGTTTCCGGGAGAGCTACGAGCAGTACTTC. Amino acid sequence: CASSFRESYEQYF. This chain links TRBV27 with TRBJ2-7; possibly TRBD2 for D (6 bases). Between the trimmed V and J ends, which lost 3 bases and 3 bases, there was a span of 9 bases. There are 13 residues in the CDR3. CDR1 MNHEY and CDR2 SMNVEV come from the germline V gene (reference sequence).

The rearrangement links TRBV5-1 to TRBJ2-1, with TRBD1 matching 9 bases. Unmatched junction bases numbered 8, after V lost 4 bases and J lost 9 bases. There are 14 residues in the CDR3. Germline CDR1 SGHRS, CDR2 YFSETQ. CDR3 in amino acids: CASSSQQGAGEQFF. Written as DNA, the CDR3 is TGCGCCAGCAGCAGCCAACAGGGGGCAGGTGAGCAGTTCTTC. Based on the CDR3 plus reference TRBV5-1 and TRBJ2-1, the full variable domain is KAGVTQTPRYLIKTRGQQVTLSCSPISGHRSVSWYQQTPGQGLQFLFEYFSETQRNKGNFPGRFSGRQFSNSRSEMNVSTLELGDSALYLCASSSQQGAGEQFFGPGTRLTVL.

This clonotype was counted only a few times. V is TRBV20-1 and J is TRBJ1-3; D ambiguous. This CDR3 contains 11 residues. CDR1 and CDR2 from the germline V gene are DFQATT and SNEGSKA (reference sequence). V was clipped by 5 bases and J by 5 bases, with 7 bases between them. CDR3 sequence reads: CSAQYRNTIYF. CDR3 DNA sequence: TGCAGTGCTCAGTATAGAAACACCATATATTTT.

The CDR3 DNA follows: TGTGCCAGCAGCCGAACCGGGACAGGGGTCACAGATACGCAGTATTTT. Encoded protein: CASSRTGTGVTDTQYF. The gene calls are TRBV6-2 or TRBV6-3 and TRBJ2-3; 10 positions match TRBD1. Trimming took 6 bases from V and 2 from J; bases not matched to a gene: 8. Germline-derived CDR1 and CDR2 are MNHEY and SVGEGT. This CDR3 contains 16 residues.

There are many counts of this clonotype. The chain links TRBV7-2 to TRBJ2-7; tentative D call: TRBD1 (5 bases). Looked up from germline, CDR1 is SGHTA and CDR2 is FQGNSA. V was trimmed by 8 bases and J by 2 bases, leaving 16 bases between them. This CDR3 has 14 residues. The CDR3 is CASSLSGKAYEQYF. In DNA form, the CDR3 reads TGTGCCAGCTCATTATCAGGGAAGGCCTACGAGCAGTACTTC.

At least ten counts were recorded for this clonotype. The V gene is TRBV6-1, the J gene TRBJ1-5; D unresolved. CDR3 length: 12 residues. The germline CDR1 and CDR2 sequences are MNHNS and SASEGT. V was clipped by 6 bases and J by 4 bases, with 7 bases between them. Here the CDR3 DNA reads TGTGCCAGCAGGGCGGAGAATCAGCCCCAGCATTTT. Residues: CASRAENQPQHF.